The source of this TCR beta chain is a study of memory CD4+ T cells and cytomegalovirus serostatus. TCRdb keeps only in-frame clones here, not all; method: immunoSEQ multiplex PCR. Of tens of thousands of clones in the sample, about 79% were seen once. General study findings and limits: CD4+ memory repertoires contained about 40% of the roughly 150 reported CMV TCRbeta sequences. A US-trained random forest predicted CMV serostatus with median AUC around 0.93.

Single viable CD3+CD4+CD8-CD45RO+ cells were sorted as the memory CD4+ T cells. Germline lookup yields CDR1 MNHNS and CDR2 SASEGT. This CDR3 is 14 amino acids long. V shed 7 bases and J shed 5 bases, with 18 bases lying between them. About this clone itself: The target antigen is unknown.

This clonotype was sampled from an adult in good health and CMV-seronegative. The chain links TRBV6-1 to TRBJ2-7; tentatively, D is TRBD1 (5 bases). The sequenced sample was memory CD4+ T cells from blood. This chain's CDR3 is CASTSRGFVHEQYF. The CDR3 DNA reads TGTGCCAGCACCTCTAGGGGCTTTGTCCACGAGCAGTACTTC.